This TCR beta chain was obtained from a study of CD8+ T cells in alopecia areata. The study, taken as a whole, reports: Normal skin contains resident alphabeta T cells, and these are also sequenced in scalp samples.

Noted treatment: oral pan-JAK inhibitor, 5-10 mg twice daily. TCR sequencing used cDNA made by reverse transcription of extracted RNA. Some clones are missing from TCRdb's copy, which holds only in-frame ones; the method was immunoSEQ multiplex PCR. The sample carries 180,000 or so clones, about 48% recorded once. As to this clone: Antigen: not known.

The clonotype was recovered from a human donor with alopecia areata. Sequenced material: CD8+ T cells sorted from blood, taken at week 24, from a patient treated with tofacitinib.

CDR3 bases: TGTGCCAGCACCAAACTCAGCCGTGCCTCTGGGGCCAACGTCCTGACTTTC. Protein: CASTKLSRASGANVLTF. The genes are TRBV27 and TRBJ2-6; D remains ambiguous. V lost 7 bases and J lost 0, with 16 bases in between. The CDR3 has 17 amino acids. Germline CDR1 MNHEY, CDR2 SMNVEV (reference sequence).